The 2 T cell receptor beta chains below all came from one sample that was sequenced in a study of T-cell memory formation after mild COVID-19. TCRdb re-derived calls from the 5' RACE reads in MiXCR, one entry per CDR3 protein. The sample contains 200,000 to 250,000 distinct CDR3 sequences, roughly 10% of which appear only once. The sample was PBMCs or a T cell subset sorted from them (not recorded which). These receptors all stem from a man aged 18 to 29 who had mild COVID-19 (a few samples of this study predate the infection). Cell type and time point are not known.

In this sample, this clonotype turned up a few times. The V gene is TRBV18, the J gene TRBJ1-3, with unresolved D. The CDR3 extends over 17 amino acids. CDR1 is KGHSH, CDR2 LQKENI, per germline. Trimming pared 4 bases from V and 0 bases from J, leaving 16 bases between. CDR3 amino acids: CASSRGFGLTSGNTIYF. CDR3 DNA sequence: TGTGCCAGCTCACGGGGTTTCGGGCTGACCTCTGGAAACACCATATATTTT.

This clonotype was counted only a few times. The chain carries TRBV5-6 and TRBJ1-1; D is undetermined. Germline-derived CDR1 and CDR2 are SGHDT and YYEEEE. CDR3 length: 14 residues. V was cut by 3 bases and J by 6 bases, with 15 bases left in between. The CDR3 is CASSSQKGGSEAFF. CDR3 nucleotide sequence: TGTGCCAGCAGCTCGCAAAAAGGCGGATCTGAAGCTTTCTTT.